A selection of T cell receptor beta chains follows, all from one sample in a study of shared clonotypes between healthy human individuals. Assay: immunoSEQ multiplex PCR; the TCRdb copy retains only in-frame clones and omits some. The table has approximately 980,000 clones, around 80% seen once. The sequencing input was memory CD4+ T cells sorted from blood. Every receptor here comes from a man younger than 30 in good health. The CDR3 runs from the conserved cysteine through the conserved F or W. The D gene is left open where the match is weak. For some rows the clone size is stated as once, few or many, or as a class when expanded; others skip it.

CDR3aa: CASSQGMGYNEKLFF
CDR3nt: TGTGCCAGCAGCCAAGGAATGGGGTATAATGAAAAACTGTTTTTT
len: 15
v_gene: TRBV14
j_gene: TRBJ1-4
abundance: NA
d_gene: NA

CDR3aa: CSVEWRGYEQYF
CDR3nt: TGCAGCGTTGAATGGCGAGGATACGAGCAGTACTTC
len: 12
v_gene: TRBV29-1
j_gene: TRBJ2-7
abundance: NA
d_gene: NA

CDR3aa: CASSTRQGQETQYF
CDR3nt: TGTGCCAGCAGCACCCGACAGGGCCAAGAGACCCAGTACTTC
len: 14
v_gene: TRBV7-2
j_gene: TRBJ2-5
abundance: once
d_gene: TRBD1

CDR3aa: CASSFLQGGEQYF
CDR3nt: TGTGCCAGCAGCTTTTTGCAGGGGGGCGAGCAGTACTTC
len: 13
v_gene: TRBV5-6
j_gene: TRBJ2-7
abundance: NA
d_gene: NA

CDR3aa: CASSAGQGDRTKNIQYF
CDR3nt: TGTGCCAGCAGCGCGGGACAGGGGGATCGAACCAAAAACATTCAGTACTTC
len: 17
v_gene: TRBV7-8
j_gene: TRBJ2-4
abundance: NA
d_gene: TRBD1

CDR3aa: CASSHEGLNTEAFF
CDR3nt: TGTGCCAGCAGTCACGAAGGCTTGAACACTGAAGCTTTCTTT
len: 14
v_gene: TRBV6-6
j_gene: TRBJ1-1
abundance: NA
d_gene: NA

CDR3aa: CASSLSRDSFLNTEAFF
CDR3nt: TGTGCCAGCAGCCTGTCCCGGGACAGCTTCTTGAACACTGAAGCTTTCTTT
len: 17
v_gene: TRBV28
j_gene: TRBJ1-1
abundance: NA
d_gene: TRBD1

CDR3aa: CASRASGRAKGEQFF
CDR3nt: TGTGCCAGCCGGGCTAGCGGGAGGGCCAAGGGTGAGCAGTTCTTC
len: 15
v_gene: TRBV28
j_gene: TRBJ2-1
abundance: few
d_gene: TRBD2

CDR3aa: CASSKKGYSGANVLTF
CDR3nt: TGTGCCAGCAGCAAAAAAGGGTACTCTGGGGCCAACGTCCTGACTTTC
len: 16
v_gene: TRBV21-1
j_gene: TRBJ2-6
abundance: NA
d_gene: NA

CDR3aa: CASSPLGLSGNTIYF
CDR3nt: TGTGCCAGTAGTCCATTGGGGTTGTCTGGAAACACCATATATTTT
len: 15
v_gene: TRBV19
j_gene: TRBJ1-3
abundance: NA
d_gene: NA

CDR3aa: CASSSGAYEQYF
CDR3nt: TGTGCCAGCAGTTCGGGGGCCTACGAGCAGTACTTC
len: 12
v_gene: TRBV5-5
j_gene: TRBJ2-7
abundance: NA
d_gene: NA

CDR3aa: CASRLTGNQPQHF
CDR3nt: TGTGCCAGCAGACTGACAGGGAATCAGCCCCAGCATTTT
len: 13
v_gene: TRBV5-5
j_gene: TRBJ1-5
abundance: NA
d_gene: TRBD1

CDR3aa: CASSKQGSGANVLTF
CDR3nt: TGTGCCAGCAGTAAACAGGGATCCGGGGCCAACGTCCTGACTTTC
len: 15
v_gene: TRBV28
j_gene: TRBJ2-6
abundance: NA
d_gene: NA

CDR3aa: CASSFRGSGGGPETQYF
CDR3nt: TGTGCCAGCAGCTTTCGGGGTAGCGGGGGTGGGCCAGAGACCCAGTACTTC
len: 17
v_gene: TRBV7-9
j_gene: TRBJ2-5
abundance: NA
d_gene: TRBD2

CDR3aa: CASSSPGQGSYEQYF
CDR3nt: TGTGCCAGCAGTTCCCCGGGACAGGGGTCCTACGAGCAGTACTTC
len: 15
v_gene: TRBV28
j_gene: TRBJ2-7
abundance: NA
d_gene: TRBD1